The 26 T cell receptor beta chains below all came from one sample that was sequenced in a study of T cell responses to AZD1222 COVID-19 vaccine. Libraries were prepared by immunoSEQ multiplex PCR; TCRdb keeps only in-frame clonotypes and omits some of them. The sample holds 150,000 to 200,000 clones, about 92% seen once. The specimen was peripheral blood, collected 28 days after the second AZD1222 dose. The origin of the receptors is an adult who received the AZD1222 COVID-19 vaccine.

The chain carries TRBV28 and TRBJ1-5; 12 nucleotides align to TRBD1. CDR3 size: 15 residues. Germline lookup yields CDR1 MDHEN and CDR2 SYDVKM. After removal of 6 bases from V and 4 bases from J, the junction contained 4 bases not matched to a gene. The CDR3 DNA follows: TGTGCCAGCAGAGGGACAGGGGGCGTAAATCAGCCCCAGCATTTT. It codes for CASRGTGGVNQPQHF.

V is TRBV28 and J is TRBJ1-5; TRBD1 matches at 9 bases. Germline V gene data show CDR1 as MDHEN and CDR2 as SYDVKM. The V gene end was trimmed by 2 bases and the J gene end by 3 bases; junction bases not matched to a gene: 5. This CDR3 is built from 16 residues. Written as DNA, the CDR3 is TGTGCCAGCAGTTTAACCGGACAGGGGATCAATCAGCCCCAGCATTTT. It is translated as CASSLTGQGINQPQHF.

This rearrangement joins TRBV19 to TRBJ1-1, with a possible D match to TRBD1 (6 bases). Germline V lookup: CDR1 LNHDA, CDR2 SQIVND (reference sequence). The CDR3 is 14 residues long. Trimming left V 5 bases short and J 1 base short, with 11 bases between. The CDR3 sequence is CASSWTVENTEAFF. In DNA form, the CDR3 reads TGTGCCAGTAGTTGGACAGTGGAGAACACTGAAGCTTTCTTT.

The table lists this clone with a few counts. The chain uses TRBV6-5 and TRBJ2-1; D remains ambiguous. Germline lookup yields CDR1 MNHEY and CDR2 SVGAGI. V lost 8 bases to trimming and J lost 4 bases, with 18 bases between them. This CDR3 spans 15 amino acids. The CDR3: CASRDQVGTYNEQFF. In nucleotides, the CDR3 is TGTGCCAGCCGAGACCAAGTCGGAACATACAATGAGCAGTTCTTC.

This chain connects TRBV4-2 to TRBJ2-4; 9 positions agree with TRBD1. Germline assignment: CDR1 LGHNA and CDR2 YNFKEQ. The CDR3 has 14 amino acids. V gave up 0 bases and J gave up 8 bases; unmatched junction bases: 2. The CDR3 DNA follows: TGTGCCAGCAGCCAAGAACAGGGGGCGTACATTCAGTACTTC. It codes for CASSQEQGAYIQYF.

This clone was recorded once. This chain joins TRBV6-5 and TRBJ1-2, with D possibly being TRBD1 (6 bases). This CDR3 is built from 15 residues. The V gene's germline CDR1 is MNHEY and CDR2 SVGAGI. V was pared by 4 bases and J by 4 bases, with 16 bases between. The CDR3 sequence: CASSSRQAQAYGYTF. The CDR3 DNA reads TGTGCCAGCAGTTCCAGACAGGCCCAAGCCTATGGCTACACCTTC.

The chain has TRBV7-6 and TRBJ2-1; TRBD2 might be the D (5 bases). Germline CDR1 is SGHVS and CDR2 is FNYEAQ. This CDR3 is 13 amino acids long. Trimming stripped 4 bases from V and 7 bases from J, with 11 bases between. For the CDR3, the DNA is TGTGCCAGCAGCTCGAGCGGTTGGAATGAGCAGTTCTTC. It encodes CASSSSGWNEQFF. Using reference TRBV7-6 and TRBJ2-1 for the parts outside the CDR3, the full variable domain is GAGVSQSPRYKVTKRGQDVALRCDPISGHVSLYWYRQALGQGPEFLTYFNYEAQQDKSGLPNDRFSAERPEGSISTLTIQRTEQRDSAMYRCASSSSGWNEQFFGPGTRLTVL.

The chain links TRBV18 to TRBJ2-7; unclear D gene. CDR3 size: 15 residues. Germline values: CDR1 KGHSH, CDR2 LQKENI. V lost 2 bases, J lost 4 bases, and 15 bases lay in between. CDR3 in DNA: TGTGCCAGCTCACCAAGTGAGTCGCATTTTTACGAGCAGTACTTC. Translation: CASSPSESHFYEQYF.

This sequence joins TRBV5-1 and TRBJ1-3; D gene ambiguous. The CDR3 totals 17 residues. In germline, CDR1 is SGHRS, CDR2 YFSETQ. With 0 bases removed from V and 0 bases from J, the gap between germline ends came to 13 bases. The CDR3 reads CASSLVGPESSGNTIYF. The CDR3 nucleotides are TGCGCCAGCAGCTTGGTTGGGCCGGAAAGCTCTGGAAACACCATATATTTT. The full variable domain, in which reference TRBV5-1 and TRBJ1-3 provide the parts outside the CDR3, is KAGVTQTPRYLIKTRGQQVTLSCSPISGHRSVSWYQQTPGQGLQFLFEYFSETQRNKGNFPGRFSGRQFSNSRSEMNVSTLELGDSALYLCASSLVGPESSGNTIYFGEGSWLTVV.

This chain links TRBV3-1 (or the pseudogene TRBV3-2) with TRBJ1-4; D not resolved. Trimming left V 4 bases short and J 7 bases short, with 10 bases between. The CDR3 loop spans 13 amino acids. CDR1 and CDR2 (germline): LGHDT, YNNKEL (reference sequence). For the CDR3, the DNA is TGTGCCAGCAGCCTCGGGTTGTCTGAAAAACTGTTTTTT. Translation: CASSLGLSEKLFF.

This chain connects TRBV19 to TRBJ2-3, with TRBD2 identical over 8 bases. The trim removed 6 bases at V and 4 bases at J, leaving 6 bases unmatched. The CDR3 loop spans 14 amino acids. Looked up from germline, CDR1 is LNHDA and CDR2 is SQIVND (reference sequence). The CDR3 region has the DNA TGTGCCAGTAGACTAGCGGATAGTGCAGATACGCAGTATTTT. This translates into CASRLADSADTQYF.

J is TRBJ2-5 and V is TRBV2, with TRBD2 matching 8 bases. Germline values: CDR1 SNHLY, CDR2 FYNNEI. V shed 5 bases and J 2 bases; nucleotides not matched to a gene: 7. This CDR3 contains 15 residues. CDR3 nucleotides: TGTGCCAGCAGTCGCCTAGCGGGTTGGCAAGAGACCCAGTACTTC. It specifies CASSRLAGWQETQYF.

This clone was observed a single time. J is TRBJ2-2 and V is TRBV7-3; TRBD1 agrees at 10 bases. Germline V lookup: CDR1 SGHTA, CDR2 FQGTGA. This CDR3 is built from 17 residues. J lost 8 bases, V lost 2 bases, and 11 bases had no gene match. The CDR3 DNA sequence: TGTGCCAGCAGCTTATTAGCGGGACAGGGGATAGAAGGGGAGCTGTTTTTT. It yields the protein CASSLLAGQGIEGELFF.

As for this clone: Distinct nucleotide sequences in the sample also encode this CDR3. The V call is TRBV5-1, the J call TRBJ2-2; D is ambiguous. This CDR3 has 14 amino acids. Germline-derived CDR1 and CDR2 are SGHRS and YFSETQ. V lost 0 bases and J 2 bases, leaving 5 bases between the germline ends. CDR3: CASSLGQNTGELFF. CDR3 in DNA: TGCGCCAGCAGCTTGGGACAAAACACCGGGGAGCTGTTTTTT.

The chain is built from TRBV18 and TRBJ2-7, with 8 bases aligning to TRBD2. CDR3 length equals 17 residues. Germline CDR1 is KGHSH and CDR2 is LQKENI. The trim removed 3 bases at V and 7 bases at J, leaving 17 bases unmatched. The CDR3 region is CASSPGRGASRGKEQYF. CDR3 in DNA: TGTGCCAGCTCACCCGGGCGGGGGGCCTCCAGGGGTAAGGAGCAGTACTTC.

The chain carries TRBV9 and TRBJ2-1, with 10 positions matching TRBD1. This CDR3 region has 16 residues. The ends lost 0 bases at V and 6 bases at J; junction bases unmatched: 6. Germline loops: CDR1 SGDLS, CDR2 YYNGEE. The CDR3 reads CASSVAPGDRGNEQFF. DNA for the CDR3: TGTGCCAGCAGCGTAGCCCCCGGGGACAGGGGCAATGAGCAGTTCTTC.

This chain uses TRBV27 with TRBJ1-6; unclear D gene. The V end lost 5 bases, the J end lost 10 bases, and 9 bases lay between the germline ends. Germline V gene data show CDR1 as MNHEY and CDR2 as SMNVEV (reference sequence). The CDR3 is 12 amino acids. The CDR3 nucleotides read TGTGCCAGCAGTCTCGTAGGGTCACCCCTCCACTTT. This sequence encodes CASSLVGSPLHF.

The chain couples TRBV6-5 to TRBJ2-5; 7 positions match TRBD2. With 6 bases clipped from V and 0 bases from J, the junction kept 4 bases outside the gene matches. The CDR3 covers 14 residues. The germline V gene encodes CDR1 MNHEY and CDR2 SVGAGI. The CDR3 nucleotides read TGTGCCAGCAGGCCGGGACTACACCAAGAGACCCAGTACTTC. Translation: CASRPGLHQETQYF.

The V call is TRBV5-4, the J call TRBJ2-1, with 9 nucleotides matching TRBD1. The CDR3 consists of 16 residues. CDR1 SGHNT and CDR2 YYREEE come from the germline V gene (reference sequence). With V trimmed by 4 bases and J by 1 base, 6 bases remained unmatched. CDR3 in amino acids: CASSPRQGGSYNEQFF. The CDR3 DNA reads TGTGCCAGCAGCCCCCGACAGGGGGGGTCCTACAATGAGCAGTTCTTC.

V gene TRBV6-4 combines with J gene TRBJ1-2, with D possibly TRBD1 on 5 matching bases. CDR3 size: 15 residues. Germline V lookup: CDR1 MRHNA, CDR2 SNTAGT. Trimming took 2 bases from V and 2 from J, leaving 12 bases between them. CDR3 in amino acids: CASSDGGDSNYGYTF. The CDR3 DNA reads as TGTGCCAGCAGTGACGGGGGGGATTCGAACTATGGCTACACCTTC.

The chain combines TRBV9 with TRBJ2-5; D may be TRBD1 (6 bases). Germline CDR1 and CDR2: SGDLS and YYNGEE. This CDR3 is 17 amino acids long. V shed 0 bases and J shed 5 bases, with 20 bases lying between them. The CDR3 region has the DNA TGTGCCAGCAGCGTAGTGCCCAGGGACAAGGGTGGTGAGACCCAGTACTTC. As protein: CASSVVPRDKGGETQYF.

The rearrangement uses TRBV5-1 and TRBJ2-3, with TRBD1 matching 7 bases. CDR1 and CDR2 (germline): SGHRS, YFSETQ. V shed 4 bases, J shed 1 base, and the junction held 6 bases outside the gene matches. This CDR3 region has 15 residues. The CDR3 DNA sequence: TGCGCCAGCAGCAGGGACAGACTTCGCACAGATACGCAGTATTTT. Protein product: CASSRDRLRTDTQYF.

V usage is TRBV6-5 and J usage is TRBJ1-3; TRBD1 is a possible D gene (6 bases). Trimming stripped 2 bases from V and 4 bases from J, with 15 bases between. Germline assignment: CDR1 MNHEY and CDR2 SVGAGI. CDR3 length equals 16 residues. The CDR3 coding sequence is TGTGCCAGCAGTTACGAGGCAGGGGTACTCGGAAACACCATATATTTT. As protein: CASSYEAGVLGNTIYF.

The rearrangement uses TRBV30 and TRBJ2-2; the D gene could be TRBD1 or TRBD2 (6 bases each). The CDR3 consists of 16 residues. Germline CDR1 is GTSNPN and CDR2 is SVGIG (reference sequence). V was trimmed by 1 base and J by 5 bases, leaving 17 bases between them. The CDR3 is CAWSGRGTPWTGELFF. The CDR3 nucleotides read TGTGCCTGGAGTGGTCGCGGGACACCATGGACCGGGGAGCTGTTTTTT. The complete variable domain, with remaining parts taken from reference TRBV30 and TRBJ2-2, reads SQTIHQWPATLVQPVGSPLSLECTVEGTSNPNLYWYRQAAGRGLQLLFYSVGIGQISSEVPQNLSASRPQDRQFILSSKKLLLSDSGFYLCAWSGRGTPWTGELFFGEGSRLTVL.

Here the CDR3 reads CASSLPGGGNQPQHF. For the CDR3, the DNA is TGTGCCAGCAGTTTACCAGGGGGGGGAAATCAGCCCCAGCATTTT. This chain links TRBV28 with TRBJ1-5, with 7 bases aligning to TRBD1. CDR1 MDHEN and CDR2 SYDVKM come from the germline V gene. The junction had 5 bases not matched to a gene; V was cut back by 2 bases and J by 4 bases. The CDR3 runs 15 residues. Complete variable domain (other parts from reference TRBV28 and TRBJ1-5): DVKVTQSSRYLVKRTGEKVFLECVQDMDHENMFWYRQDPGLGLRLIYFSYDVKMKEKGDIPEGYSVSREKKERFSLILESASTNQTSMYLCASSLPGGGNQPQHFGDGTRLSIL.

This rearrangement joins TRBV27 to TRBJ1-4; 9 bases fit TRBD1. Germline loops: CDR1 MNHEY, CDR2 SMNVEV (reference sequence). The V gene end was trimmed by 4 bases and the J gene end by 3 bases; junction bases not matched to a gene: 9. The CDR3 runs 17 residues. CDR3 region: CASSSPGQGLPNEKLFF. The CDR3 bases are TGTGCCAGCAGTTCACCGGGACAGGGCCTCCCTAATGAAAAACTGTTTTTT.